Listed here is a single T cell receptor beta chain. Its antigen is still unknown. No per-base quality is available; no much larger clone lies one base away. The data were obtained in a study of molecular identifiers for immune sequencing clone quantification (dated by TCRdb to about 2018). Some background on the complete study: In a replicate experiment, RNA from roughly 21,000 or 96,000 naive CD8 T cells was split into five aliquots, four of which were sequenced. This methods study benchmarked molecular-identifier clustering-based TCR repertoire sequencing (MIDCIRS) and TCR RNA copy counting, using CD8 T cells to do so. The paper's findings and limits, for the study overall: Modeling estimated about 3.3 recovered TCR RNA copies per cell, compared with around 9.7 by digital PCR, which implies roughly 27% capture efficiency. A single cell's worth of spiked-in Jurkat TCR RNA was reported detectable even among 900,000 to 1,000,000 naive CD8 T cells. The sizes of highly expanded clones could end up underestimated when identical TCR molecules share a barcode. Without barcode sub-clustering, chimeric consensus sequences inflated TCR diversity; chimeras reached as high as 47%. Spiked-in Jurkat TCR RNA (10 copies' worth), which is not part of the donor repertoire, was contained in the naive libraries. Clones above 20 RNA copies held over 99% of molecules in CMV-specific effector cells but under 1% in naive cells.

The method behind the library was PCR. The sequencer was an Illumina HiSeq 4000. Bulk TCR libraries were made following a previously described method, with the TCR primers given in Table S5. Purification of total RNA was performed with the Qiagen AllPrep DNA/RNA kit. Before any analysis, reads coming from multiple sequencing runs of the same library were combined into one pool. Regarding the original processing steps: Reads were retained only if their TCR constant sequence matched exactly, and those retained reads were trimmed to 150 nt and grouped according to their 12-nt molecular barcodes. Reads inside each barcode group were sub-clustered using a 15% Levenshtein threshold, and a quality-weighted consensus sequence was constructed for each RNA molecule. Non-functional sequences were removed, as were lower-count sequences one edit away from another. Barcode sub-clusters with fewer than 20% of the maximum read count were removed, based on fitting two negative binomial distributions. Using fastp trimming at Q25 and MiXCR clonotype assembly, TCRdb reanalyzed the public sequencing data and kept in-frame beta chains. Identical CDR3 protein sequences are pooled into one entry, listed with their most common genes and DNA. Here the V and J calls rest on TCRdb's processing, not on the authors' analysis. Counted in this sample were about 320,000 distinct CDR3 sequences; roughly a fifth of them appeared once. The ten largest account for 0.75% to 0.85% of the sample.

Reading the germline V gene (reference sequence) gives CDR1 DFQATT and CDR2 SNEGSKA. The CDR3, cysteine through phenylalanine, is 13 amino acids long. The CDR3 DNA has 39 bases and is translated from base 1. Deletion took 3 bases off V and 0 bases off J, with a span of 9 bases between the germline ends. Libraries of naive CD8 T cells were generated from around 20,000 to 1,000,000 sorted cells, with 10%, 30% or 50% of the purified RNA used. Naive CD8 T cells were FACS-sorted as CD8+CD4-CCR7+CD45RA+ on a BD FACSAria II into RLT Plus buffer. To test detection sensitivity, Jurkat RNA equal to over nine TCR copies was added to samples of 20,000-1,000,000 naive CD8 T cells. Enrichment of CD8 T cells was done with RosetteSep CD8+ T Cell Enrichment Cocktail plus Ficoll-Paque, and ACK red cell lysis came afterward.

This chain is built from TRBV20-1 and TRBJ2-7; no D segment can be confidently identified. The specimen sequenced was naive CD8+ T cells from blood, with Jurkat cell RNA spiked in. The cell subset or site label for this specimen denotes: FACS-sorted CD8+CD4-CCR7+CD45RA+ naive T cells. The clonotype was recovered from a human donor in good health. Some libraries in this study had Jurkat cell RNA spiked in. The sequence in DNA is TGCAGTGCTAGCCAGACTTACTCCTACGAGCAGTACTTC. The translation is CSASQTYSYEQYF.